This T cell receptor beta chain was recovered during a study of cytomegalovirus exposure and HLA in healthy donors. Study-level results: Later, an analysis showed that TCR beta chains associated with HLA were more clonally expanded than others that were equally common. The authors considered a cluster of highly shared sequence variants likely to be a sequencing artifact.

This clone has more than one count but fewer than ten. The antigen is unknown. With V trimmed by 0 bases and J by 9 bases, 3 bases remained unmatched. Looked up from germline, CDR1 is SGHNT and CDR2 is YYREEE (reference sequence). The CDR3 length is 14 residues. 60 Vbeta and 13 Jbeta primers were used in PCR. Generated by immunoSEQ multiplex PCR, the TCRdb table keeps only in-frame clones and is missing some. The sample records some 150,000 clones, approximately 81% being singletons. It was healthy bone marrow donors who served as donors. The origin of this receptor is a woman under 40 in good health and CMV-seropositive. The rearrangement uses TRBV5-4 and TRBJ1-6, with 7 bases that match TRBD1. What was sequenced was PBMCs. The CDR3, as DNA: TGTGCCAGCAGCTTGGGGGGGACAGTTTCACCCCTCCACTTT. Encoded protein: CASSLGGTVSPLHF. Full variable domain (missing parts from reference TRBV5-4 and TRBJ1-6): ETGVTQSPTHLIKTRGQQVTLRCSSQSGHNTVSWYQQALGQGPQFIFQYYREEENGRGNFPPRFSGLQFPNYSSELNVNALELDDSALYLCASSLGGTVSPLHFGNGTRLTVT.